This T cell receptor (beta chain) was sequenced for a study of shared clonotypes between healthy human individuals. About the study: Per-donor plates numbered three CD4 naive, three CD4 memory, two CD8 naive and one CD8 memory. Study results and caveats: In having few donors, the study represented limited genetic and exposure-history diversity.

A word on this clone: Its antigen is unidentified.

CDR1 SGHDN and CDR2 FVKESK come from the germline V gene. The CDR3 totals 15 residues. J gave up 0 bases and V 4 bases, and 6 bases lay outside the gene matches. Deep was the level at which the assay was run. The protocol was immunoSEQ multiplex PCR, while the TCRdb copy is restricted to in-frame clones and leaves out a portion. This sample has about 2 million clones, with 85% to 95% found just once. The TCR originated in a man between 18 and 35 years old in good health. The chain carries TRBV14 and TRBJ2-7, with 7 bases fitting TRBD2. The sequenced sample consisted of naive CD4+ T cells sorted from blood. Subset given: CD45RA+ positively selected. The CDR3 spells CASSRPRTSSYEQYF. In DNA form, the CDR3 reads TGTGCCAGCAGCCGGCCTAGGACTAGCTCCTACGAGCAGTACTTC.